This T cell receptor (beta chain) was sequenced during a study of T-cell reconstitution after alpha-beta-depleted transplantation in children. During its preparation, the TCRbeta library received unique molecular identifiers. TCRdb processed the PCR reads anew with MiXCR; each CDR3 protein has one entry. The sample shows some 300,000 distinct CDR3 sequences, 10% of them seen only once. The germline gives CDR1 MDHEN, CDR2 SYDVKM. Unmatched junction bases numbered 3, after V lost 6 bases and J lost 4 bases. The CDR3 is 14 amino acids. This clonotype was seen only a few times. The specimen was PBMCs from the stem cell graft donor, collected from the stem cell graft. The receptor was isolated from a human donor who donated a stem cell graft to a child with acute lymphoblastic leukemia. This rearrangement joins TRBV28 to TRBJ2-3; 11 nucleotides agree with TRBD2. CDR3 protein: CASRLAGDPDTQYF. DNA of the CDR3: TGTGCCAGCAGACTAGCGGGGGACCCAGATACGCAGTATTTT.